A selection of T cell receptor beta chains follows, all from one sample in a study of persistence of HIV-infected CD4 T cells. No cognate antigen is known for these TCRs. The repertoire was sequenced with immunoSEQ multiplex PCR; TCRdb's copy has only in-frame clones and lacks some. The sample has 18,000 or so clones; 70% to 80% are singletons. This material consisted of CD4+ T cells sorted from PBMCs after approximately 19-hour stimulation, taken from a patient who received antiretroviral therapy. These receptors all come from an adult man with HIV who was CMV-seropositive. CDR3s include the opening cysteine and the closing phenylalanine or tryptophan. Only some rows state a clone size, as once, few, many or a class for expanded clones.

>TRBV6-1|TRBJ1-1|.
CASSELDPLRTEAFF
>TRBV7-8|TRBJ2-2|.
CASFAGGRHNGELFF
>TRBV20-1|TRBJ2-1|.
CSARAGDEQFF
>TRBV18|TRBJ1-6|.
CASSPIGASENSPLHF
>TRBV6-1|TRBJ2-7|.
CASSEAVRVRGGDWIYEQYF
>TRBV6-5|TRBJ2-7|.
CASYLASGGYEQYF
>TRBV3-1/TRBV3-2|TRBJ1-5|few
CASSPSNGNQPQHF
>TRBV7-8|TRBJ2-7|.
CASSPRTGGTYEQYF
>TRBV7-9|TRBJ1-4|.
CASSSPAGGSNEKLFF
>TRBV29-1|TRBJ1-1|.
CSVDTGGRATEAFF
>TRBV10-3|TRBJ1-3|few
CAISDGLSGNTIYF
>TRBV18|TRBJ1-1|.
CASSKGVNTEAFF
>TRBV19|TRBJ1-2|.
CASKIAGTNYGYTF
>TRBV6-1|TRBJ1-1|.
CATSDSYTEAFF
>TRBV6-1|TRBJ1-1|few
CASSGEGRYTEAFF